The 9 T cell receptor beta chains presented below share a single source sample, sequenced in a study of post-analysis software for immune sequencing data. These receptors have no identified antigens. General observations from the study: Four or five TRBV segments were more frequent in patients than controls; TRBV5-6, TRBV5-1 and TRBV20-1 belonged to this group.

Every TCR beta cDNA library bore unique molecular identifiers. TCRdb passed the PCR reads through MiXCR, listing each CDR3 protein once. The table shows a few hundred thousand distinct CDR3 sequences, with around a third occurring only once. The sequencing input was blood. The receptors derive from a girl aged 10-17 years with multiple sclerosis.

This clonotype was seen a handful of times. The chain recombines TRBV12-3 or TRBV12-4 with TRBJ2-7, with TRBD2 identical over 9 bases. The CDR3 loop spans 18 amino acids. Unmatched junction bases numbered 18, after V lost 3 bases and J lost 6 bases. CDR3 coding DNA: TGTGCCAGCAGTTTTTTCAGTCGCTGGCGGGGGGGCCTCCTCGAGCAGTACTTC. This encodes CASSFFSRWRGGLLEQYF.

This clonotype came up many times. The chain carries TRBV7-2 and TRBJ2-3; D remains unclear. Germline CDR1 SGHTA, CDR2 FQGNSA. The CDR3 has 17 residues. Between the trimmed V and J ends, which lost 5 bases and 0 bases, there was a span of 18 bases. Here the CDR3 DNA reads TGTGCCAGCAGCCTACGAGTAGTGCAGACTAGCACAGATACGCAGTATTTT. Encoded protein: CASSLRVVQTSTDTQYF.

CDR3 region: CASSLPGVIGTDTQYF. The CDR3 coding sequence is TGTGCCAGCAGCCTACCCGGAGTAATAGGGACAGATACGCAGTATTTT. The chain joins TRBV12-3 or TRBV12-4 to TRBJ2-3; D gene uncertain. Trimming took off 6 bases at V and 3 bases at J, with 19 bases between the two ends. The CDR3 length is 16 residues.

This chain joins TRBV10-3 and TRBJ1-1; 9 bases are a match to TRBD1. This CDR3 is built from 13 residues. Germline CDR1 is ENHRY and CDR2 is SYGVKD. With V trimmed by 3 bases and J by 6 bases, 2 bases remained unmatched. CDR3: CAISDGQGSEAFF. DNA for the CDR3: TGTGCCATCAGTGACGGACAGGGGTCTGAAGCTTTCTTT.

The rearrangement links TRBV7-2 to TRBJ2-5, with D perhaps matching TRBD2 (6 bases). The V gene's germline CDR1 is SGHTA and CDR2 FQGNSA. Trimming removed 5 bases at V and 5 bases at J, with 9 bases between. This CDR3 comprises 12 residues. CDR3 region: CASSGGRETQYF. The CDR3 DNA follows: TGTGCCAGCAGCGGGGGGAGGGAGACCCAGTACTTC.

The V call is TRBV11-2, the J call TRBJ1-1, with D hard to call. CDR1 is SGHAT, CDR2 FQNNGV, per germline. The V and J ends lost 5 bases and 12 bases respectively, with 19 bases between them. CDR3 length: 13 amino acids. The CDR3 DNA reads TGTGCCAGCAGCCTCCCTGCGGTCGTCGCGACTTTCTTT. Residues: CASSLPAVVATFF.

The chain links TRBV6-5 to TRBJ1-2; no clear D. Germline V lookup: CDR1 MNHEY, CDR2 SVGAGI. V lost 6 bases and J 0 bases, leaving 14 bases between the germline ends. This CDR3 region has 15 residues. CDR3 residues: CASSSLYEANYGYTF. DNA of the CDR3: TGTGCCAGCAGCTCCCTGTACGAGGCTAACTATGGCTACACCTTC.

The CDR3 nucleotides are TGTGCCAGCAGCCTATTTGGGGCAAAGGGGGACTATGGCTACACCTTC. This sequence encodes CASSLFGAKGDYGYTF. The chain is built from TRBV3-1 and TRBJ1-2, with D perhaps TRBD1 (6 bases). The ends were cut back, 4 bases at V and 3 bases at J, with 18 bases in the middle. Looked up from germline, CDR1 is LGHDT and CDR2 is YNNKEL (reference sequence). The CDR3 is 16 amino acids.

This clonotype was seen only a few times. The chain carries TRBV20-1 and TRBJ2-7; 8 bases are a match to TRBD1. The ends lost 1 base at V and 3 bases at J; junction bases unmatched: 8. Germline V gene data show CDR1 as DFQATT and CDR2 as SNEGSKA (reference sequence). The CDR3 covers 15 residues. The CDR3 DNA reads TGCAGTGCTAGAGGGAGGACAGGGTGGGTCTACGAGCAGTACTTC. It codes for CSARGRTGWVYEQYF.